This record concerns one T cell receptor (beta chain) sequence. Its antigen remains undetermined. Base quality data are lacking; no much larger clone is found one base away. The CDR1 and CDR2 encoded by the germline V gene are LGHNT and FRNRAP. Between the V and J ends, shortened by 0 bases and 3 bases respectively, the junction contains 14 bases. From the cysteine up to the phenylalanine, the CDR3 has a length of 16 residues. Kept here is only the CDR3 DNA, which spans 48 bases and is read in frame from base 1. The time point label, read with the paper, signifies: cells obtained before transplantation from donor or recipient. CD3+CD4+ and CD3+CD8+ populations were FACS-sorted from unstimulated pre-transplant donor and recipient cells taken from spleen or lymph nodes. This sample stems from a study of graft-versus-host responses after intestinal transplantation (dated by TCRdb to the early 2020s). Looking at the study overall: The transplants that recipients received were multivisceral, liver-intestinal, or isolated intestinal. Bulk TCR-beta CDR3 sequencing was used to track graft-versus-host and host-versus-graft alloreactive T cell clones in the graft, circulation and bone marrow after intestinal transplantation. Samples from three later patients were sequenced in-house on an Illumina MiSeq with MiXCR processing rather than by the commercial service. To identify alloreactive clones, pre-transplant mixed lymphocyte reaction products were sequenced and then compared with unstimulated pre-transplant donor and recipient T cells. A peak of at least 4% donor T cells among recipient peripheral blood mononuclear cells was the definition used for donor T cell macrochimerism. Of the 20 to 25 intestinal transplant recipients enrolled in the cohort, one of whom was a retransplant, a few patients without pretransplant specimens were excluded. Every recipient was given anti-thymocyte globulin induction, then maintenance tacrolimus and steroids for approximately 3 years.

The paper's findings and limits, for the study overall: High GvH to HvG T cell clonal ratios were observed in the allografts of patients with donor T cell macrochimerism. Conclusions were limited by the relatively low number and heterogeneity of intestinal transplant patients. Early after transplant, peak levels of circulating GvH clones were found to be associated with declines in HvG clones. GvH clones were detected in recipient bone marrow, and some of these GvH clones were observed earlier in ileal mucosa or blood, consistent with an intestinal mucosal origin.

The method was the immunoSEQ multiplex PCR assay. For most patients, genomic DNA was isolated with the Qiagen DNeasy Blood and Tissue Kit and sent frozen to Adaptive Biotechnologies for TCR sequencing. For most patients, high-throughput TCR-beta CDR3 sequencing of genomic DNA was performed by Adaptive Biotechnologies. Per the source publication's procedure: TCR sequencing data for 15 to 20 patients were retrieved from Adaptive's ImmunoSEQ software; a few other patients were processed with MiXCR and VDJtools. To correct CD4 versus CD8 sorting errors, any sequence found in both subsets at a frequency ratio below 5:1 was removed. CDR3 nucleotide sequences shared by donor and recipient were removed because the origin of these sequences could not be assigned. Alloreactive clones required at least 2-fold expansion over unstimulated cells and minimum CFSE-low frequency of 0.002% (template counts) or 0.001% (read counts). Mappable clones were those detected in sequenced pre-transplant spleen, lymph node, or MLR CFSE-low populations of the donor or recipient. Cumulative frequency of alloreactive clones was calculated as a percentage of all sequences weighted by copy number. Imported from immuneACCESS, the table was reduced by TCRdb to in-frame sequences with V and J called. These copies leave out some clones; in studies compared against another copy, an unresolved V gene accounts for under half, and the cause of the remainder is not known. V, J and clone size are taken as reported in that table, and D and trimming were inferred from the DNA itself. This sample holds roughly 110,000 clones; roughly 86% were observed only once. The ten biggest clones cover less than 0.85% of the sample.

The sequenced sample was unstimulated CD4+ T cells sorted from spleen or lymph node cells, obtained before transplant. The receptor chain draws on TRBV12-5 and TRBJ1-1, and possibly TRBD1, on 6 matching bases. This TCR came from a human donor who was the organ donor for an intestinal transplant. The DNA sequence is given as TGTGCTAGTGGTTTGGTAAGCAGGGGTGTAGACACTGAAGCTTTCTTT. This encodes CASGLVSRGVDTEAFF. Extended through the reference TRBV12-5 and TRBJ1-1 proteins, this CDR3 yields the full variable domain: DARVTQTPRHKVTEMGQEVTMRCQPILGHNTVFWYRQTMMQGLELLAYFRNRAPLDDSGMPKDRFSAEMPDATLATLKIQPSEPRDSAVYFCASGLVSRGVDTEAFFGQGTRLTVV.